One TCR beta chain is described in this entry. This record belongs to a study of blood T cell repertoires in COVID-19. Study background: Samples came from the United States, Italy and Spain, spanning acute and convalescent COVID-19.

As originally analysed: Amplifying reference gene primers gave estimates of nucleated cell counts. The method was immunoSEQ multiplex PCR; TCRdb's version includes in-frame clones alone and lacks a portion of them. The V and J calls and clone size were taken over from that table, and D and trimming were inferred from the DNA. In the table there are around 150,000 clones, approximately 86% of which are singletons. Germline V gene data show CDR1 as SEHNR and CDR2 as FQNEAQ (reference sequence). The trim removed 6 bases at V and 4 bases at J, leaving 10 bases unmatched. CDR3 length: 16 amino acids. Sequenced: peripheral blood. The TCR sequence derives from a man between 18 and 29 years old with acute or convalescent COVID-19. The genes are TRBV7-9 and TRBJ1-5, with 9 bases identical to TRBD1. The CDR3 here is CASSFYSGTGNQPQHF. The CDR3 DNA sequence: TGTGCCAGCAGTTTTTACTCCGGGACAGGGAATCAGCCCCAGCATTTT.